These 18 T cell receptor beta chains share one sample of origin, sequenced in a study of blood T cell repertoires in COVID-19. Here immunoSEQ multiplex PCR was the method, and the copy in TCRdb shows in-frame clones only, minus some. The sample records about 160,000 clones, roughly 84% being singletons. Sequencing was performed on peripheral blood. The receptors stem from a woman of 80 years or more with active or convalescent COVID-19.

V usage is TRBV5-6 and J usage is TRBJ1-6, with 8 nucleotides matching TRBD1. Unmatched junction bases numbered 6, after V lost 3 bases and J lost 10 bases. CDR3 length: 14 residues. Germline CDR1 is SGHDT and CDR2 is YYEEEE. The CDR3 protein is CASSWQGARSPLHF. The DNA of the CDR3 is TGTGCCAGCAGCTGGCAGGGGGCGAGGTCACCCCTCCACTTT.

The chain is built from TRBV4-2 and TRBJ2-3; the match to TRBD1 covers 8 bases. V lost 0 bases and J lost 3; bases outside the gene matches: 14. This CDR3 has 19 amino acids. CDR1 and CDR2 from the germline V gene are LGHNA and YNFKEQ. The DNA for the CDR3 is TGTGCCAGCAGCCAAGAATTCGGGAGTGGGGGACAGGCTACAGATACGCAGTATTTT. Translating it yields CASSQEFGSGGQATDTQYF.

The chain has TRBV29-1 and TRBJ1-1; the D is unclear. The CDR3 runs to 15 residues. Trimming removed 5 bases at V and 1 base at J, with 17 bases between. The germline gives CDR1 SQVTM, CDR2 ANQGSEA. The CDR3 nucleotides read TGCAGCGTTTCGGCCAGGCAAACAACGAACACTGAAGCTTTCTTT. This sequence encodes CSVSARQTTNTEAFF.

The CDR3: CASSSAAASYEQYF. The CDR3 DNA sequence: TGCGCCAGCAGCTCCGCAGCGGCCAGCTACGAGCAGTACTTC. The chain recombines TRBV5-1 with TRBJ2-7; D perhaps matches TRBD2 (5 bases). The CDR3 contains 14 residues. V was shortened by 3 bases and J by 3 bases, with 13 bases between the two germline ends. Germline assignment: CDR1 SGHRS and CDR2 YFSETQ.

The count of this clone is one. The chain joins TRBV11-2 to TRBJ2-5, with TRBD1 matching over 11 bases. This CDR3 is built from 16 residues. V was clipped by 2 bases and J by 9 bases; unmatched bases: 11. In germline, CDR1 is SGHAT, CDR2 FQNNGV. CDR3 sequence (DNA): TGTGCCAGCAGCTTAATGGGACAGGGGGTAAATGAAGCCCAGTACTTC. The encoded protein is CASSLMGQGVNEAQYF.

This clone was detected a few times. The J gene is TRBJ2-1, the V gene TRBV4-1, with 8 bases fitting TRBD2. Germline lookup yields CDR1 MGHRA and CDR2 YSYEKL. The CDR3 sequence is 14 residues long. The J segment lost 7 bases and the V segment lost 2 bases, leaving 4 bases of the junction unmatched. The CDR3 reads CASSQPLAGNEQFF. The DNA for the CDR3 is TGCGCCAGCAGCCAACCCTTAGCGGGGAATGAGCAGTTCTTC.

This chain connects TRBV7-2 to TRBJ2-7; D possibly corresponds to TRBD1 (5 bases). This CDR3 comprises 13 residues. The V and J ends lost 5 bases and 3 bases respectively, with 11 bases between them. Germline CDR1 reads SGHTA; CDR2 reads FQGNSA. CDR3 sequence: CASSQQGLYEQYF. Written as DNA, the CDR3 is TGTGCCAGCAGCCAGCAGGGCCTCTACGAGCAGTACTTC.

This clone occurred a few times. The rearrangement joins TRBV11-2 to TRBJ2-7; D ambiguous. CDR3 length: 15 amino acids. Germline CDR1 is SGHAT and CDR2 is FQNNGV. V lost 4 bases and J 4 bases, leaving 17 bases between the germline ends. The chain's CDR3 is CASSSGGDRTYEQYF. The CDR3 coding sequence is TGTGCCAGCAGCTCTGGCGGTGATCGAACTTACGAGCAGTACTTC.

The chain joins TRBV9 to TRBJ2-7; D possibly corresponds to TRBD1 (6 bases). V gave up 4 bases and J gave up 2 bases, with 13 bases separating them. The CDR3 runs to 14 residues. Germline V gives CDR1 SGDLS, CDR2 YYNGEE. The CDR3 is CASSPLEGAYEQYF. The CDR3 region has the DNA TGTGCCAGCAGCCCCCTCGAGGGGGCCTACGAGCAGTACTTC.

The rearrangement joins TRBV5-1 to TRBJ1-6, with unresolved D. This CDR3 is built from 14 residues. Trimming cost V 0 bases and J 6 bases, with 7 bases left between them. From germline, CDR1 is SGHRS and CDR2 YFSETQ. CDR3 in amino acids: CASSLGRTNSPLHF. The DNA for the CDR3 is TGCGCCAGCAGCTTGGGGAGGACTAATTCACCCCTCCACTTT. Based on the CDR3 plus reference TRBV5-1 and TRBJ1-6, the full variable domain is KAGVTQTPRYLIKTRGQQVTLSCSPISGHRSVSWYQQTPGQGLQFLFEYFSETQRNKGNFPGRFSGRQFSNSRSEMNVSTLELGDSALYLCASSLGRTNSPLHFGNGTRLTVT.

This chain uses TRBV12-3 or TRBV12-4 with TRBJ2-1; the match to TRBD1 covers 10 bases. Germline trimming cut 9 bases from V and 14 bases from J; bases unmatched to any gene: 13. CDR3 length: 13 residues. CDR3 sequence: CASQKGQGVEEFF. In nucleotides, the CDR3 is TGTGCCAGTCAAAAAGGACAGGGGGTCGAGGAGTTCTTC.

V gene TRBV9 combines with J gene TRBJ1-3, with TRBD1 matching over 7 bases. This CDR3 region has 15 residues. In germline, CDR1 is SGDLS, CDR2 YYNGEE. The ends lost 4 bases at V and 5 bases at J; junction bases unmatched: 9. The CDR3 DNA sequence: TGTGCCAGCAGCACTGGGGCAGGGGGTCGAAACACCATATATTTT. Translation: CASSTGAGGRNTIYF.

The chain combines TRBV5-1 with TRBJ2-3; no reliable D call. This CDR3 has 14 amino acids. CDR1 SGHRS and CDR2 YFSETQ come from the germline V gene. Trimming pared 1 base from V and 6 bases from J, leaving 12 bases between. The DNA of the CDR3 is TGCGCCAGCAGCTTGAACCGAGCCCCGGATACGCAGTATTTT. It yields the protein CASSLNRAPDTQYF.

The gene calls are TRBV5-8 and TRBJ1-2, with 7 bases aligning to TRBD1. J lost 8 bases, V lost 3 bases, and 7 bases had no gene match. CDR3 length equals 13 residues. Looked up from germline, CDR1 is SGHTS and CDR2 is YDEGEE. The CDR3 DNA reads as TGTGCCAGCAGCTCCGGGACAGTCCGGGGCTACACCTTC. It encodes CASSSGTVRGYTF.

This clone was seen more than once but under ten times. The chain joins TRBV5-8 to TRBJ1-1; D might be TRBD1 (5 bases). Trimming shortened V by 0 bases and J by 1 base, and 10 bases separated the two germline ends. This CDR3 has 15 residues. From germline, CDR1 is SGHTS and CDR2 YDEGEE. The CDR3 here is CASSLEQVGNTEAFF. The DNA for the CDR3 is TGTGCCAGCAGCTTGGAACAGGTGGGGAACACTGAAGCTTTCTTT.

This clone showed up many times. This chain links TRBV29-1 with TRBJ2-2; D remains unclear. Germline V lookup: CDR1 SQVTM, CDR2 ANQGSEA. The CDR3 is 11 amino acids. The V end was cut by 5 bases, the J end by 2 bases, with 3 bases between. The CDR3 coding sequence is TGCAGCGTTCGTAACACCGGGGAGCTGTTTTTT. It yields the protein CSVRNTGELFF.

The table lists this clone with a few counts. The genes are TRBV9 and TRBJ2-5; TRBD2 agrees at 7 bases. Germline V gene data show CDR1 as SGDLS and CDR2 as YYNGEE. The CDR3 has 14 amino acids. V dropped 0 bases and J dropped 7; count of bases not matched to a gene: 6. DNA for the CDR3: TGTGCCAGCAGCGTAGACGAAGGGAGGGCGACCCAGTACTTC. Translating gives CASSVDEGRATQYF. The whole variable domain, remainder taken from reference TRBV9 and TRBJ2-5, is DSGVTQTPKHLITATGQRVTLRCSPRSGDLSVYWYQQSLDQGLQFLIQYYNGEERAKGNILERFSAQQFPDLHSELNLSSLELGDSALYFCASSVDEGRATQYFGPGTRLLVL.

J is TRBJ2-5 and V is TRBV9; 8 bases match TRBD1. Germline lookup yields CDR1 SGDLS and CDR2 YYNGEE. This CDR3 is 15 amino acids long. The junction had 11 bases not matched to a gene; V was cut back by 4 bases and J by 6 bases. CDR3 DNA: TGTGCCAGCAGCACGGGACAGGATGTCTTCAAGACCCAGTACTTC. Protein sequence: CASSTGQDVFKTQYF.